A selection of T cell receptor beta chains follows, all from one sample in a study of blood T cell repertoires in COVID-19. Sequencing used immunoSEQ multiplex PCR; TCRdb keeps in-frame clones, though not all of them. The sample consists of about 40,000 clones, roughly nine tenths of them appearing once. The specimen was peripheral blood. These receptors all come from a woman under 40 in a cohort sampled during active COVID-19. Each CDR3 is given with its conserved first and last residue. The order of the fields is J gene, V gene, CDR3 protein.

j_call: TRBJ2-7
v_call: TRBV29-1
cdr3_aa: CSVEDHREYPYEQYF

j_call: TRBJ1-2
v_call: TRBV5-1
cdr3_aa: CASSPAGTGGSGYTF

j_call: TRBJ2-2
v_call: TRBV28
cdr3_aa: CASSSQGPGELFF

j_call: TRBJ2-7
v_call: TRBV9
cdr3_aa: CASSVGPSGSYEQYF

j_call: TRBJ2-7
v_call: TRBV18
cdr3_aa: CASSRTGTGGPDEQYF

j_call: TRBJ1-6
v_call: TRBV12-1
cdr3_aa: CASSPNTPRDSPLHF

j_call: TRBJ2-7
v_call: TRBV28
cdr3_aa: CASSFGTGVNEQYF

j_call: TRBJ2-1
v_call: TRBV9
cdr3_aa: CASGPGHIGGNEQFF

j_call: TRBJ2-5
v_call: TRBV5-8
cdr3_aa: CASSPGTKVQETQYF

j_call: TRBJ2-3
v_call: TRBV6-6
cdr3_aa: CASSRSGTSGFTDTQYF

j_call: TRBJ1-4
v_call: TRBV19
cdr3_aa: CASSIRQGNEKLFF

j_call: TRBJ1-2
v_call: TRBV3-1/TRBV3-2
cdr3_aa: CASSHPGWNYGYTF

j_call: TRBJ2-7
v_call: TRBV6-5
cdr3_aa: CASSKGLGGDEQYF

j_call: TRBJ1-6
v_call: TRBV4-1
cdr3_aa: CASSQDEGVGLPLHF

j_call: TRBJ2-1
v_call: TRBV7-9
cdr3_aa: CASSLAVRFSYNEQFF

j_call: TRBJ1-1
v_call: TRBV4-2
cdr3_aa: CASSQADRVLTEAFF

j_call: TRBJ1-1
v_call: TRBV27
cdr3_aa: CASSLGDRATEAFF

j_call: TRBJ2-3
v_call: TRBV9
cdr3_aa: CASGTSGPSDTQYF

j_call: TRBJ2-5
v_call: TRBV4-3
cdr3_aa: CASSQGLAIETQYF

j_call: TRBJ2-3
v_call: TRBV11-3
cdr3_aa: CASTLRASGRGDTQYF

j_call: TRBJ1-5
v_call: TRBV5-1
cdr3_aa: CASSFGGRNQPQHF

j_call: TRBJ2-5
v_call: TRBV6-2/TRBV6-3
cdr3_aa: CASSYSGMWGETQYF

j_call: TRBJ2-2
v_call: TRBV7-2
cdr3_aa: CASSLDLVTGELFF

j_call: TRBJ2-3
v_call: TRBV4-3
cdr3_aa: CASSLGLAGGSTDTQYF

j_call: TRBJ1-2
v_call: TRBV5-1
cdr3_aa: CASSLDDSPKYGYTF

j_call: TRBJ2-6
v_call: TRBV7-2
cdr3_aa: CASSPGLAGEFVWANVLTF